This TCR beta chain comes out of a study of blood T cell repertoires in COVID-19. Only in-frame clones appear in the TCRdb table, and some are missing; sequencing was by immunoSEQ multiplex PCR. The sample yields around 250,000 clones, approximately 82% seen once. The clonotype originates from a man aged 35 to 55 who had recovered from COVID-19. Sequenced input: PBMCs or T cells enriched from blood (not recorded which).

As DNA, the CDR3 is TGCGCCAGCCGCCTTCTCCAGGACAGGGCCTACGAGCAGTACTTC. Residues: CASRLLQDRAYEQYF. This chain links TRBV5-1 with TRBJ2-7, with 8 bases that match TRBD1. Germline lookup yields CDR1 SGHRS and CDR2 YFSETQ. Trimming took 7 bases from V and 2 from J; bases not matched to a gene: 11. CDR3 length: 15 amino acids. Full variable domain (outside the CDR3, taken from reference TRBV5-1 and TRBJ2-7): KAGVTQTPRYLIKTRGQQVTLSCSPISGHRSVSWYQQTPGQGLQFLFEYFSETQRNKGNFPGRFSGRQFSNSRSEMNVSTLELGDSALYLCASRLLQDRAYEQYFGPGTRLTVT.